This T cell receptor beta chain is from a study of regulatory T cells in long-lasting Graves disease. V lost 3 bases and J 0 bases, leaving 11 bases between the germline ends. Germline V gene sequence: CDR1 DFQATT, CDR2 SNEGSKA (reference sequence). CDR3 length: 15 residues. Findings and caveats of the study: Thyroid tissue was not sampled; only peripheral blood was.

Arm-PCR of CDR3 regions with iRepertoire HTBI primers generated TCR beta libraries. In TCRdb, the multiplex PCR reads were re-called with MiXCR into one record per CDR3 protein. The table lists 580,000 or so distinct CDR3 sequences, about 16% of them singletons. This clonotype was counted at least ten times. The antigen remains unidentified. Time point: newly diagnosed GD, antithyroid drugs for less than 3 months. Isolated PBMC RNA provided the starting material for the TCR library. This sample was shared with a second study, whose subject was T cells in Graves' hyperthyroidism and ophthalmopathy.

This receptor was taken from a man in his late teens or twenties with Graves disease. Sequenced material: peripheral blood mononuclear cells (PBMCs), taken at new diagnosis, from a patient treated with antithyroid drugs. The V call is TRBV20-1, the J call TRBJ2-2; D might be TRBD2 (6 bases). The CDR3 region has the DNA TGCAGTGCTAGGCCCGGCGGGACGAACACCGGGGAGCTGTTTTTT. Translation gives CSARPGGTNTGELFF.